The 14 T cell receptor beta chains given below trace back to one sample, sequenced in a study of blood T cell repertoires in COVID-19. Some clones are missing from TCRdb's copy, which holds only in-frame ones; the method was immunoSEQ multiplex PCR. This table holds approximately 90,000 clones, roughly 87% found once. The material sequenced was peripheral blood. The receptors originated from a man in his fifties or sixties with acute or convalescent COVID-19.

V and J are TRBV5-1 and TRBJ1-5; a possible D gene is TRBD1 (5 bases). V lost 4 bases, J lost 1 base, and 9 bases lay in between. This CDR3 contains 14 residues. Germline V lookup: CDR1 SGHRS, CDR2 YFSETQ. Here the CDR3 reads CASSIDRSNQPQHF. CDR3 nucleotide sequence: TGCGCCAGCAGCATAGACAGAAGCAATCAGCCCCAGCATTTT.

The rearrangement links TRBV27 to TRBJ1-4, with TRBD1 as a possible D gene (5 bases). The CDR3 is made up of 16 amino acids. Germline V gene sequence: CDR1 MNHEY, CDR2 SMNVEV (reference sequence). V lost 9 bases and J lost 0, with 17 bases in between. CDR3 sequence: CASKRAQGPTNEKLFF. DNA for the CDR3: TGTGCCAGTAAAAGAGCGCAGGGCCCAACTAATGAAAAACTGTTTTTT. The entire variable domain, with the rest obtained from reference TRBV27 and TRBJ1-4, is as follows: EAQVTQNPRYLITVTGKKLTVTCSQNMNHEYMSWYRQDPGLGLRQIYYSMNVEVTDKGDVPEGYKVSRKEKRNFPLILESPSPNQTSLYFCASKRAQGPTNEKLFFGSGTQLSVL.

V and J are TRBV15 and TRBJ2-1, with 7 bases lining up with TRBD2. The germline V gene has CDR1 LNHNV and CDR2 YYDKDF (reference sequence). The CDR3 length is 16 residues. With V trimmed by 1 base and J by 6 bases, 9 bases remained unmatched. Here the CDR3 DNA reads TGTGCCACCAGCAGAGGGCCCGGGACGGGAGGCAATGAGCAGTTCTTC. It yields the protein CATSRGPGTGGNEQFF.

The CDR3 coding sequence is TGTGCCAGCAGCCCGACCGCGGGTAGGGCCAACGTCCTGACTTTC. It is translated as CASSPTAGRANVLTF. The genes are TRBV7-3 and TRBJ2-6; D is possibly TRBD2 (5 bases). The germline CDR1 and CDR2 sequences are SGHTA and FQGTGA. The CDR3 sequence is 15 residues long. V lost 5 bases, J lost 5 bases, and 13 bases lay in between.

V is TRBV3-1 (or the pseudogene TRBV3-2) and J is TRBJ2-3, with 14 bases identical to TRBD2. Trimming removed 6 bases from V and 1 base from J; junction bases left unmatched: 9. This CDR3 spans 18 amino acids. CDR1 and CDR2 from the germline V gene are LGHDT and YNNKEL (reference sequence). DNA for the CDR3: TGTGCCAGCAGACGGACTAGCGGGGGGACCCTTGGCACAGATACGCAGTATTTT. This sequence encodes CASRRTSGGTLGTDTQYF.

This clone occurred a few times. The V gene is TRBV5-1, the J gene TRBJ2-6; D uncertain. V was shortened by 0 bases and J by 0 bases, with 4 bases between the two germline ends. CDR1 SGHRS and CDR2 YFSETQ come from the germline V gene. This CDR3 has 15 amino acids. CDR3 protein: CASSLASSGANVLTF. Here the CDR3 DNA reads TGCGCCAGCAGCTTGGCCAGCTCTGGGGCCAACGTCCTGACTTTC.

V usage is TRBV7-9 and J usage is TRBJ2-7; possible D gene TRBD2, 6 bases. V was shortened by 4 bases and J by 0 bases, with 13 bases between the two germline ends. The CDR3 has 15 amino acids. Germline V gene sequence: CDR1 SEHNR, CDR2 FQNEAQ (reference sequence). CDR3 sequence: CASSSGLQSSYEQYF. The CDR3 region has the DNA TGTGCCAGCAGCTCGGGACTTCAGAGCTCCTACGAGCAGTACTTC.

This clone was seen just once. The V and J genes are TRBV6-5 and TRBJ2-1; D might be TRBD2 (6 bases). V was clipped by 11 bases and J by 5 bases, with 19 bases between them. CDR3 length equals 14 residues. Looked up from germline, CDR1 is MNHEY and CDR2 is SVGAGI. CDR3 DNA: TGTGCCTCCCGGGCAGGAGGAGGGAACAATGAGCAGTTCTTC. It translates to CASRAGGGNNEQFF.

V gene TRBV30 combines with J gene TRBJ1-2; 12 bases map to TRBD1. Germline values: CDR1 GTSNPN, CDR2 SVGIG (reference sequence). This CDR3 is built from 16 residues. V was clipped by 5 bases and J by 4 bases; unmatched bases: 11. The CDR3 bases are TGTGCCTGGGACCCGGGACAGGGGGCGCTTATCTATGGCTACACCTTC. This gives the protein CAWDPGQGALIYGYTF.

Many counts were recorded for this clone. The CDR3 is CASSLAGRGSYEQYF. Here the CDR3 DNA reads TGTGCCAGCAGCTTAGCAGGTCGCGGCTCCTACGAGCAGTACTTC. The chain has TRBV7-6 and TRBJ2-7; the D is unclear. V was trimmed by 0 bases and J by 0 bases, leaving 9 bases between them. The CDR3 runs to 15 residues. Germline V gives CDR1 SGHVS, CDR2 FNYEAQ.

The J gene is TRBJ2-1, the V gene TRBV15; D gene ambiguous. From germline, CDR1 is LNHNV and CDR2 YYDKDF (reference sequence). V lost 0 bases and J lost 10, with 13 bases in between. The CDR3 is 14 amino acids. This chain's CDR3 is CATSRDQYEAEQFF. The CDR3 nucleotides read TGTGCCACCAGCAGAGATCAGTACGAGGCGGAGCAGTTCTTC.

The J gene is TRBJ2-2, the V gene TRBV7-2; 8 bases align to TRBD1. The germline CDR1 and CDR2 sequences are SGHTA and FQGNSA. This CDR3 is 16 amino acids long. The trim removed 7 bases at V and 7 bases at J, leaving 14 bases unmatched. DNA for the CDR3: TGTGCCAGCACCTCCCAGGGCAGGGGGCTAGTCGGGGAGCTGTTTTTT. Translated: CASTSQGRGLVGELFF.

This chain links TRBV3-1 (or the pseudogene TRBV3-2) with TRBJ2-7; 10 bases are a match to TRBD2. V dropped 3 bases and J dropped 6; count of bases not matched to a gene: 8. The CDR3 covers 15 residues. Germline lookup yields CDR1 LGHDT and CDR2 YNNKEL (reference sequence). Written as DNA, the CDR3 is TGTGCCAGCAGCCAGATAGCGGGGGGCTGGGGCGAGCAGTACTTC. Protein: CASSQIAGGWGEQYF.

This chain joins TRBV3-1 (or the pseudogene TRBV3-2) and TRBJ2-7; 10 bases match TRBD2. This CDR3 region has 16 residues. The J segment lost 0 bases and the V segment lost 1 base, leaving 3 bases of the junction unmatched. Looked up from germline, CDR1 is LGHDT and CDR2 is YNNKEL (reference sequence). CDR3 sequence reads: CASSQGLAGGSYEQYF. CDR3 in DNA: TGTGCCAGCAGCCAAGGGTTAGCGGGGGGCTCCTACGAGCAGTACTTC.